The present T cell receptor (beta chain) was sequenced within a study of blood T cell repertoires in COVID-19 (dated by TCRdb to the early 2020s). Regarding the study in general: The collaborator samples originated in the United States, Italy and Spain and spanned the acute and convalescent phases of COVID-19. The material from the prospective study consisted of cDNA or gDNA derived from T cells, B-cell-depleted T cells, or PBMCs. The sample metadata nearly always contained a de-identified subject ID, COVID-19 status, age in years and sex. Subjects who had been exposed to COVID-19, were actively infected with it, or had recovered from it provided the deeply sampled blood TCRbeta repertoires that made up the dataset. The samples were drawn from the first 160 participants of the ongoing ImmuneRACE study and from roughly 1,300 subjects provided by 6 global collaborators. The repertoires were released in a freely available public database intended as a resource for research on the immune response to SARS-CoV-2. Where available, HLA class I and class II types were obtained from metadata supplied by the sample provider rather than from assay-based typing.

Of note for this clone: The target of this receptor is not known. There are no base qualities to consult, and no much larger clone falls within one base.

TCRbeta CDR3 regions were amplified from genomic DNA using the immunoSEQ Assay, a bias-controlled multiplex PCR. On the authors' methods: Within the assay, amplification of reference gene primers was used to estimate how many nucleated cells each sample contained. To quantify the absolute abundance of each unique TCRbeta CDR3 rearrangement, sequence reads were collapsed and filtered. Productive Simpson clonality was computed per sample as the square root of Simpson's diversity index over productive rearrangements. TCRdb took over this immuneACCESS table, retaining in-frame rearrangements with V and J assigned. Such tables are incomplete; in checked studies, under half of the missing clones stem from an unresolved V gene, and the remainder is unexplained. V and J calls plus clone size are reproduced from that table; the DNA served to infer D and trimming. The sample profile shows 300,000 or so clones; approximately 88% of them were found once. Approximately 6.5% of the sample is taken by the ten largest.

CDR1 and CDR2, looked up from the germline V gene, are SGHTA and FQGNSA. Trimming takes 5 bases from V and 0 bases from J, and the germline ends sit 16 bases apart. Its CDR3 holds 16 amino acids, cysteine through phenylalanine. Only CDR3 DNA is held: 48 bases, read in frame from base 1. Samples from volunteer blood donors who had recovered from COVID-19 were contributed by a second Seattle source. Each collaborating institution followed its own protocols to collect whole blood in K2EDTA tubes. Collaborator samples were shipped for TCRbeta analysis as frozen whole blood, isolated PBMCs, or DNA extracted from either sample type. Beyond this particular receptor, the publication reports: The quantity of clinical and demographic metadata differed by source and by participant and was supplied without curation.

The clonotype comes from a man between 18 and 35 years old who had recovered from COVID-19. In this chain, TRBV7-2 is recombined with TRBJ1-1; the D gene is perhaps TRBD1, from 5 matching bases. Sequenced material: peripheral blood. The bases read TGTGCCAGCAGCCCACGACAGCATTCAATGAACACTGAAGCTTTCTTT. Protein translation: CASSPRQHSMNTEAFF.